Here is one T cell receptor beta chain with its context. At one of its ends the junction is not consistent with the germline gene, which may arise from a read error. This entry belongs to a study of blood T cell repertoires in COVID-19. The repertoire was sequenced with immunoSEQ multiplex PCR; TCRdb's copy has only in-frame clones and lacks some. The sample records under 150,000 clones, around 88% being singletons. Germline CDR1 is SGHTA and CDR2 is FQGTGA. This CDR3 has 14 residues. Material for sequencing was peripheral blood. The receptor comes from a human donor in a cohort sampled during active COVID-19. The chain joins TRBV7-3 to TRBJ1-2; D call uncertain. For the CDR3, the DNA is TGTGCCAGCAGCTTAAATCGGTTTGTGCGGCCACGGGACTTC. Translation: CASSLNRFVRPRDF.